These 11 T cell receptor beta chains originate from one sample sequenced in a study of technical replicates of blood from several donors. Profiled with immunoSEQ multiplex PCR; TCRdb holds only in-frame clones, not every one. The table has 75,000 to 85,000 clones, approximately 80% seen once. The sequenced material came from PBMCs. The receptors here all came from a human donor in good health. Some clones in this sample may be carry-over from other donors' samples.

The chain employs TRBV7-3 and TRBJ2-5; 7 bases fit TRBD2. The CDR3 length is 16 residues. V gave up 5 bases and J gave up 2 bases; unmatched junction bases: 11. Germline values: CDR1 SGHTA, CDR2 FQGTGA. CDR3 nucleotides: TGTGCCAGCAGCATCGGGCCGGGGGAGGGTCAAGAGACCCAGTACTTC. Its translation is CASSIGPGEGQETQYF.

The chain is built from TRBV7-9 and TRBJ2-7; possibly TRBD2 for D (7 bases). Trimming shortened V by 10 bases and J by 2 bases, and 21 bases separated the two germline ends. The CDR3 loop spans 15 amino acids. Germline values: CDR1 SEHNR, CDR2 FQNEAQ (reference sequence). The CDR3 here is CAIDQGGGVAYEQYF. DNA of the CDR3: TGTGCCATCGACCAAGGGGGAGGGGTGGCCTACGAGCAGTACTTC.

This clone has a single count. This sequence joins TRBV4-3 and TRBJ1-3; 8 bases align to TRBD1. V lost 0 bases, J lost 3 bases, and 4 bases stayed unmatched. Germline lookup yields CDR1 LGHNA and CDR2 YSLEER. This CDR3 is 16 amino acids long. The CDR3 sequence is CASSQDPGGGGNTIYF. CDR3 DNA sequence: TGCGCCAGCAGCCAAGATCCAGGGGGCGGTGGAAACACCATATATTTT.

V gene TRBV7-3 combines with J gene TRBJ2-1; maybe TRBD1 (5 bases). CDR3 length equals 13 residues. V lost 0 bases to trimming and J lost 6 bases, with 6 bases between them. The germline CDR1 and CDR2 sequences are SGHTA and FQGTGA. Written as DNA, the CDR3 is TGTGCCAGCAGCTTAACCAGGGCCAATGAGCAGTTCTTC. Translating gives CASSLTRANEQFF.

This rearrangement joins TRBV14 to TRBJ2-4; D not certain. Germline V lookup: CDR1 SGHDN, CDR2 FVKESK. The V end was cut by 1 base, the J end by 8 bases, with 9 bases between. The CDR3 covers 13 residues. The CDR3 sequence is CASSQGAWDIQYF. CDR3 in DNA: TGTGCCAGCAGCCAAGGGGCGTGGGACATTCAGTACTTC.

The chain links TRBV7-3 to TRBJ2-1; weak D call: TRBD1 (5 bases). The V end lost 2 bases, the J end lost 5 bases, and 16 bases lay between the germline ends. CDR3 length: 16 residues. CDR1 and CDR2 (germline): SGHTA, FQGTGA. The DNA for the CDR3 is TGTGCCAGCAGCTTAGAGTGGCAGGGTAACAACAATGAGCAGTTCTTC. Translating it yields CASSLEWQGNNNEQFF.

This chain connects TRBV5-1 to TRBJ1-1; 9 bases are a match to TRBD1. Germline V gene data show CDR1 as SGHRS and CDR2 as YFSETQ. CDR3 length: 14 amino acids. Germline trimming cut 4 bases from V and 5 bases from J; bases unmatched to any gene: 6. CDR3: CASSRGQGTTEAFF. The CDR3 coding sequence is TGCGCCAGCAGCAGGGGACAGGGTACAACTGAAGCTTTCTTT.

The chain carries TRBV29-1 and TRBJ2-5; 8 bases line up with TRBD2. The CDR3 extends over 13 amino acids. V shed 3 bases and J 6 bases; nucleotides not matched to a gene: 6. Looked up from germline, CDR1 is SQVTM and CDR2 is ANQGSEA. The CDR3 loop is CSVEKRLAQTQYF. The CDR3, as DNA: TGCAGCGTTGAGAAACGACTAGCGCAGACCCAGTACTTC.

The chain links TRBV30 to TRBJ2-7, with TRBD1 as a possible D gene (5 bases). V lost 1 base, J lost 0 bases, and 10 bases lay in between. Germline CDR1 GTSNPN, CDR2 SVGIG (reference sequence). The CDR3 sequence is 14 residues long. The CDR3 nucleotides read TGTGCCTGGAGTGCAGGCGACAGCTCCTACGAGCAGTACTTC. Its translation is CAWSAGDSSYEQYF.

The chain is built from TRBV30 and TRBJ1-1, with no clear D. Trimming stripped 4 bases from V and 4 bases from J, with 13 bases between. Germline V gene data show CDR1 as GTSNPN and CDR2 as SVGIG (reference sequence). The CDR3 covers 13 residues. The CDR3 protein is CAWTASSVTEAFF. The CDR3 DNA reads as TGTGCCTGGACCGCCTCTTCGGTCACTGAAGCTTTCTTT.

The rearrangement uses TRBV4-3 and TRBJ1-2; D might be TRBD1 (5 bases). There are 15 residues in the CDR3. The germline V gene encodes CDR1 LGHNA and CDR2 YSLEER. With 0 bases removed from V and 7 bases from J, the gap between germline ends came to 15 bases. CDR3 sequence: CASSQDLGQGRGYTF. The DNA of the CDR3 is TGCGCCAGCAGCCAAGATCTTGGGCAGGGCCGTGGCTACACCTTC.